Listed here are 6 T cell receptor beta chains from one sample, sequenced in a study of blood T cells in healthy people across ages. Together with a sample-barcoded 5' primer, a J-beta primer mix was included in a second PCR lasting about 6 to 12 cycles. TCRdb ran MiXCR on the 5' RACE reads and lists one entry per CDR3 protein. The sample records approximately 1.5 million distinct CDR3 sequences, roughly 43% being singletons. The sequenced material came from blood. Receptor source: a woman aged 18 to 35 in good health.

Only a few counts were recorded for this clonotype. This sequence joins TRBV27 and TRBJ2-1; 9 nucleotides align to TRBD2. This CDR3 region has 17 residues. V lost 3 bases, J lost 5 bases, and 11 bases stayed unmatched. CDR1 and CDR2 (germline): MNHEY, SMNVEV (reference sequence). CDR3 bases: TGTGCCAGCAGTTTCTACTCCCTAGCGGGGCGCAACAATGAGCAGTTCTTC. Protein product: CASSFYSLAGRNNEQFF.

The chain is built from TRBV4-1 and TRBJ1-5, with 7 bases matching TRBD1. Germline V gene lookup returns CDR1 MGHRA and CDR2 YSYEKL. V lost 4 bases, J lost 0 bases, and 6 bases stayed unmatched. The CDR3 covers 16 residues. The DNA for the CDR3 is TGCGCCAGCAGCCCATGGGACAGCTATAGCAATCAGCCCCAGCATTTT. Its translation is CASSPWDSYSNQPQHF.

Turning to this clonotype: This may be a read error: a much more frequent sequence differs by one nucleotide. The V gene is TRBV6-6, the J gene TRBJ2-3, with D uncertain. The V gene's germline CDR1 is MNHNY and CDR2 SVGAGI (reference sequence). The CDR3 runs to 16 residues. The chain's CDR3 is CASRRQITGTTDRQYF. The CDR3 DNA is TGTGCCAGCAGAAGACAAATCACTGGTACCACAGATAGGCAGTATTTT.

V usage is TRBV4-1 and J usage is TRBJ2-7; tentatively, D is TRBD2 (6 bases). The CDR3 is 17 residues long. Trimming took off 4 bases at V and 0 bases at J, with 19 bases between the two ends. Germline values: CDR1 MGHRA, CDR2 YSYEKL. DNA for the CDR3: TGCGCCAGCAGCCTCAACCCCCCGGCGGGAAGCTCCTACGAGCAGTACTTC. This sequence encodes CASSLNPPAGSSYEQYF.

The J gene is TRBJ2-1, the V gene TRBV4-2; D possibly corresponds to TRBD2 (5 bases). The CDR3 length is 13 residues. Trimming left V 0 bases short and J 15 bases short, with 15 bases between. Per germline, CDR1 LGHNA and CDR2 YNFKEQ. CDR3: CASSQDLREFRFF. The CDR3 bases are TGTGCCAGCAGCCAAGATTTGAGGGAGTTTCGGTTCTTC.

The chain links TRBV12-3 or TRBV12-4 to TRBJ2-1; D is possibly TRBD1 or TRBD2 (5 bases each). Trimming took 7 bases from V and 3 from J, leaving 13 bases between them. The length of the CDR3 is 14 residues. This CDR3 is CASNLRDGYNEQFF. CDR3 DNA sequence: TGTGCCAGCAACCTCCGGGACGGCTACAATGAGCAGTTCTTC.